This T cell receptor beta chain was observed in a study of T cells and Merkel cell carcinoma outcomes. Trimming pared 5 bases from V and 1 base from J, leaving 8 bases between. CDR3 length: 12 residues. Germline V gene lookup returns CDR1 SQVTM and CDR2 ANQGSEA. The data were produced by immunoSEQ multiplex PCR, yet TCRdb's version contains in-frame clones alone and is incomplete. The table includes over 7,500 clones, about 85% detected once. The chain couples TRBV29-1 to TRBJ1-1; D perhaps matches TRBD1 (6 bases). Sequencing input: tumor tissue from Merkel cell carcinoma. This sequence was found in a human donor with Merkel cell carcinoma. CDR3 nucleotides: TGCAGCGTTAGGGACACGAACACTGAAGCTTTCTTT. Translated, it gives CSVRDTNTEAFF.